The present entry profiles one T cell receptor (beta chain) with its context. Its antigen is undetermined. The data derive from a study of beta chain features in type 1 diabetes. Study observations and caveats: Insertions at VDJ junctions were less frequent in type 1 diabetes patients. These patients also deleted more nucleotides at the same junctions. Overrepresentation of cells with high TCR expression could result from cDNA sequencing.

Since all of the isolated RNA was reverse transcribed, expressed TCRB transcripts were what got sequenced. The data were produced by immunoSEQ multiplex PCR, yet TCRdb's version contains in-frame clones alone and is incomplete. The repertoire has about 360,000 clones, over 9.5% of them found once; the top ten carry roughly 0.015%. CDR1 is SSHAT, CDR2 FNYEAQ, per germline (reference sequence). The CDR3 has 17 residues. This chain links TRBV7-7 with TRBJ2-6; tentative D call: TRBD2 (6 bases). This receptor was taken from a man in his late teens or twenties in good health. The sequenced sample consisted of naive CD4+ T cells from blood. The CDR3 nucleotides are TGTGCTAGCGGCCTGGGGGACTGGAACTCTGGGGCCAACGTCCTGACTTTC. Translated: CASGLGDWNSGANVLTF.